The 20 T cell receptor beta chains presented below share a single source sample, sequenced in a study of beta chain features in type 1 diabetes. Every bit of the isolated RNA underwent reverse transcription, so sequencing read expressed TCRB transcripts. Clones were read by immunoSEQ multiplex PCR, and TCRdb kept only the in-frame ones, dropping some. This table has some 180,000 clones, about an eighth appearing once. Sequenced: central memory CD4+ T cells from blood. The receptors here all came from a woman between 18 and 29 years old in good health.

The table lists this clone with a few counts. The rearrangement links TRBV10-1 to TRBJ1-5; TRBD1 might be the D (5 bases). The ends were cut back, 3 bases at V and 5 bases at J, with 5 bases in the middle. The CDR3 spans 12 residues. Germline lookup yields CDR1 WNHNN and CDR2 SYGVQD (reference sequence). As DNA, the CDR3 is TGCGCCAGCAGTGAAGGGGATCAGCCCCAGCATTTT. It translates to CASSEGDQPQHF.

This rearrangement joins TRBV9 to TRBJ2-3; possible D gene TRBD2, 6 bases. CDR3 size: 18 residues. From germline, CDR1 is SGDLS and CDR2 YYNGEE. V was clipped by 0 bases and J by 2 bases, with 19 bases between them. The CDR3 spells CASSVAFDRLDLTDTQYF. The CDR3, as DNA: TGTGCCAGCAGCGTAGCATTCGACAGACTAGACCTCACAGATACGCAGTATTTT.

CDR3 sequence: CASSQDWGQNTEAFF. The CDR3 DNA sequence: TGCGCCAGCAGCCAAGATTGGGGCCAGAACACTGAAGCTTTCTTT. The rearrangement links TRBV4-3 to TRBJ1-1; D is perhaps TRBD1 (5 bases). V was shortened by 0 bases and J by 1 base, with 9 bases between the two germline ends. The CDR3 is made up of 15 amino acids. Germline V gene lookup returns CDR1 LGHNA and CDR2 YSLEER.

This clone appeared a few times. The chain uses TRBV5-1 and TRBJ2-2; D may be TRBD1 (5 bases). The CDR3 extends over 16 amino acids. In germline, CDR1 is SGHRS, CDR2 YFSETQ. V lost 6 bases and J lost 5, with 20 bases in between. The CDR3 here is CASIPNAGLGTGELFF. The CDR3 nucleotides are TGCGCCAGCATACCGAACGCAGGGCTGGGGACCGGGGAGCTGTTTTTT.

This clone occurred a few times. This chain links TRBV29-1 with TRBJ2-1, with 13 positions matching TRBD2. The germline gives CDR1 SQVTM, CDR2 ANQGSEA. The CDR3 is made up of 14 amino acids. J gave up 10 bases and V 7 bases, and 10 bases lay outside the gene matches. CDR3 loop: CSAGTSGTVREQFF. For the CDR3, the DNA is TGCAGCGCCGGGACTAGCGGGACCGTACGAGAGCAGTTCTTC.

This clone was seen only a few times. This chain connects TRBV29-1 to TRBJ2-1, with TRBD1 matching 10 bases. From germline, CDR1 is SQVTM and CDR2 ANQGSEA. V lost 7 bases, J lost 0 bases, and 3 bases stayed unmatched. This CDR3 spans 14 amino acids. CDR3 bases: TGCAGCGGCGGACAGGGGGTCTCCTACAATGAGCAGTTCTTC. Its translation: CSGGQGVSYNEQFF.

This sequence joins TRBV5-1 and TRBJ2-2; 11 bases are a match to TRBD1. With 4 bases clipped from V and 5 bases from J, the junction kept 4 bases outside the gene matches. Germline CDR1 SGHRS, CDR2 YFSETQ. The CDR3 spans 15 residues. The CDR3 protein is CASSPGTGGTGELFF. The CDR3 nucleotides read TGCGCCAGCAGCCCCGGGACAGGGGGTACCGGGGAGCTGTTTTTT. The full variable domain, with the rest looked up from reference TRBV5-1 and TRBJ2-2, is KAGVTQTPRYLIKTRGQQVTLSCSPISGHRSVSWYQQTPGQGLQFLFEYFSETQRNKGNFPGRFSGRQFSNSRSEMNVSTLELGDSALYLCASSPGTGGTGELFFGEGSRLTVL.

The chain combines TRBV5-1 with TRBJ2-1; D remains unclear. Germline V gene lookup returns CDR1 SGHRS and CDR2 YFSETQ. The CDR3 length is 16 residues. The V end lost 1 base, the J end lost 6 bases, and 17 bases lay between the germline ends. In DNA, the CDR3 is TGCGCCAGCAGCTTGTCAAGTGCGGAAACCAGCAATGAGCAGTTCTTC. It specifies CASSLSSAETSNEQFF. Together with reference TRBV5-1 and TRBJ2-1, the CDR3 gives the full variable domain: KAGVTQTPRYLIKTRGQQVTLSCSPISGHRSVSWYQQTPGQGLQFLFEYFSETQRNKGNFPGRFSGRQFSNSRSEMNVSTLELGDSALYLCASSLSSAETSNEQFFGPGTRLTVL.

In this sample, this clone turned up a few times. The rearrangement uses TRBV6-5 and TRBJ1-2; TRBD1 aligns across 9 bases. CDR1 is MNHEY and CDR2 is SVGAGI in the germline V gene. The trim removed 7 bases at V and 9 bases at J, leaving 12 bases unmatched. This CDR3 spans 14 amino acids. CDR3 amino acids: CASTVEQGARSYTF. The CDR3 DNA sequence: TGTGCCAGCACGGTGGAACAGGGGGCGAGGAGCTACACCTTC.

The chain joins TRBV7-9 to TRBJ1-3, with a tentative D call TRBD1 (6 bases). In germline, CDR1 is SEHNR, CDR2 FQNEAQ (reference sequence). Trimming took 1 base from V and 2 from J, leaving 15 bases between them. The CDR3 sequence is 17 residues long. CDR3 sequence reads: CASSLGTGDIAGNTIYF. CDR3 bases: TGTGCCAGCAGCTTAGGAACTGGGGACATAGCTGGAAACACCATATATTTT.

CDR3: CASSLATGEQTQYF. CDR3 nucleotide sequence: TGCGCCAGCAGCTTGGCTACAGGGGAGCAGACCCAGTACTTC. This chain uses TRBV5-1 with TRBJ2-5, with TRBD1 identical over 7 bases. Germline assignment: CDR1 SGHRS and CDR2 YFSETQ. This CDR3 contains 14 residues. V dropped 0 bases and J dropped 6; count of bases not matched to a gene: 5.

This clone was counted only a few times. The rearrangement links TRBV9 to TRBJ2-3, with TRBD2 as a possible D gene (7 bases). This CDR3 region has 15 residues. V lost 2 bases, J lost 2 bases, and 12 bases lay in between. Germline CDR1 reads SGDLS; CDR2 reads YYNGEE. CDR3 residues: CASSVGGQVTDTQYF. CDR3 nucleotide sequence: TGTGCCAGCAGCGTCGGGGGGCAGGTCACAGATACGCAGTATTTT.

This clone was counted only a few times. This rearrangement joins TRBV11-2 to TRBJ2-5, with TRBD2 matching 10 bases. The CDR3 runs 18 residues. The V and J ends lost 5 bases and 3 bases, in that order; junction bases with no gene match: 15. Germline CDR1 and CDR2: SGHAT and FQNNGV. This CDR3 is CASSPESKTSGFEETQYF. In DNA form, the CDR3 reads TGTGCCAGCAGCCCAGAGAGCAAGACTAGCGGGTTTGAAGAGACCCAGTACTTC.

This clone was found a few times. CDR3 amino acids: CSAGLAGGMGTQYF. The CDR3 nucleotides are TGCAGCGCGGGACTAGCGGGAGGTATGGGGACCCAGTACTTC. The rearrangement uses TRBV29-1 and TRBJ2-5; 15 positions match TRBD2. Germline V lookup: CDR1 SQVTM, CDR2 ANQGSEA. Trimming at V came to 7 bases and at J to 7 bases, leaving 7 bases not matched to a gene. The CDR3 has 14 amino acids.

This clone appeared a few times. The V call is TRBV10-3, the J call TRBJ2-7; the D is unclear. The CDR3 contains 13 residues. Trimming stripped 2 bases from V and 5 bases from J, with 10 bases between. The germline gives CDR1 ENHRY, CDR2 SYGVKD. The CDR3 sequence: CAISELQENEQYF. The CDR3 nucleotides are TGTGCCATCAGTGAGCTCCAGGAAAACGAGCAGTACTTC.

The table lists this clone with a few counts. The V call is TRBV7-9, the J call TRBJ2-7, with D perhaps TRBD1 (6 bases). The CDR3 consists of 16 residues. The V end was cut by 5 bases, the J end by 3 bases, with 20 bases between. Germline V lookup: CDR1 SEHNR, CDR2 FQNEAQ (reference sequence). As DNA, the CDR3 is TGTGCCAGCAGCAGCAGGGGTCGGGGCCGAGACTACGAGCAGTACTTC. Translating it yields CASSSRGRGRDYEQYF. Full variable domain (outside the CDR3, taken from reference TRBV7-9 and TRBJ2-7): DTGVSQNPRHKITKRGQNVTFRCDPISEHNRLYWYRQTLGQGPEFLTYFQNEAQLEKSRLLSDRFSAERPKGSFSTLEIQRTEQGDSAMYLCASSSRGRGRDYEQYFGPGTRLTVT.

The chain has TRBV7-2 and TRBJ2-3; 9 bases agree with TRBD2. Germline V gene sequence: CDR1 SGHTA, CDR2 FQGNSA. This CDR3 is 17 amino acids long. V gave up 2 bases and J gave up 4 bases; unmatched junction bases: 10. CDR3 in amino acids: CASSLRSSGRGADTQYF. In DNA, the CDR3 is TGTGCCAGCAGCTTAAGGAGTAGCGGGAGAGGGGCAGATACGCAGTATTTT.

The chain employs TRBV29-1 and TRBJ2-2, with TRBD1 as a possible D gene (5 bases). This CDR3 has 15 amino acids. V was cut by 5 bases and J by 1 base, with 14 bases left in between. CDR1 is SQVTM, CDR2 ANQGSEA, per germline. CDR3 sequence: CSVSGRVGNTGELFF. The CDR3 coding sequence is TGCAGCGTTTCAGGGCGAGTGGGGAACACCGGGGAGCTGTTTTTT.

The gene calls are TRBV27 and TRBJ2-5; possibly TRBD1 for D (5 bases). CDR3 length: 12 residues. Germline V gene lookup returns CDR1 MNHEY and CDR2 SMNVEV (reference sequence). The V end lost 3 bases, the J end lost 11 bases, and 13 bases lay between the germline ends. The CDR3 DNA reads as TGTGCCAGCAGTTTGGCAGGGATGGGGCAGTACTTC. Residues: CASSLAGMGQYF.

This clone was counted only a few times. The chain recombines TRBV7-2 with TRBJ2-3; TRBD2 agrees at 9 bases. The CDR3 sequence is 15 residues long. V was clipped by 6 bases and J by 6 bases; unmatched bases: 10. CDR1 and CDR2 (germline): SGHTA, FQGNSA. This CDR3 is CASRREAGGLDTQYF. The CDR3 region has the DNA TGTGCCAGCAGACGAGAAGCGGGAGGTCTGGATACGCAGTATTTT.